Each of the 15 T cell receptor beta chains below was sequenced from the same sample in a study of blood T cell repertoires in COVID-19. Sequenced by immunoSEQ multiplex PCR; TCRdb stores in-frame clones only, minus some. Here the sample spans 100,000 to 150,000 clones, approximately 90% being singletons. Sequencing used peripheral blood. All receptors come from a man in his 60s with COVID-19, enrolled during active disease.

The rearrangement links TRBV7-8 to TRBJ1-5; 7 nucleotides match TRBD1. Germline V lookup: CDR1 SGHVS, CDR2 FQNEAQ. The CDR3 has 14 amino acids. CDR3 sequence: CATIRGLGNQPQHF. In DNA, the CDR3 is TGTGCTACGATTAGGGGGCTTGGCAATCAGCCCCAGCATTTT.

The chain recombines TRBV5-6 with TRBJ1-3, with no clear D. With 4 bases removed from V and 0 bases from J, the gap between germline ends came to 8 bases. The CDR3 consists of 14 residues. CDR1 and CDR2 (germline): SGHDT, YYEEEE. For the CDR3, the DNA is TGTGCCAGCAGCCAACAGAGCTCTGGAAACACCATATATTTT. Amino acid sequence: CASSQQSSGNTIYF.

This clone occurred a few times. This chain connects TRBV29-1 to TRBJ1-3; perhaps TRBD1 as D (6 bases). The CDR3 sequence is 12 residues long. Trimming pared 4 bases from V and 8 bases from J, leaving 12 bases between. Germline V gene sequence: CDR1 SQVTM, CDR2 ANQGSEA. Here the CDR3 reads CSVVSGADTIYF. CDR3 coding DNA: TGCAGCGTTGTTTCAGGGGCGGACACCATATATTTT.

Points on this clone: The junction departs from germline at one end; a sequencing error may be responsible. The chain employs TRBV7-2 and TRBJ1-2; D is ambiguous. This CDR3 has 11 residues. CDR1 is SGHTA, CDR2 FQGNSA, per germline. This CDR3 is CASSPGYYQLF. The CDR3 DNA is TGTGCCAGCAGCCCGGGGTACTACCAGCTCTTC.

The V call is TRBV7-2, the J call TRBJ2-2; D may be TRBD1 (5 bases). The V gene's germline CDR1 is SGHTA and CDR2 FQGNSA. Trimming stripped 5 bases from V and 5 bases from J, with 9 bases between. The CDR3 has 13 amino acids. DNA of the CDR3: TGTGCCAGCAGCCTCAAGGGGACCGGGGAGCTGTTTTTT. This codes for CASSLKGTGELFF.

This clone was picked up one time. V and J are TRBV6-4 and TRBJ1-6, with D uncertain. The germline V and J ends were trimmed by 6 bases and 7 bases, with 13 bases remaining between them. Per germline, CDR1 MRHNA and CDR2 SNTAGT. This CDR3 comprises 14 residues. The CDR3 nucleotides read TGTGCCAGCAGCGAGACGACGGGAAATTCACCCCTCCACTTT. It codes for CASSETTGNSPLHF.

This sequence joins TRBV15 and TRBJ2-3, with D perhaps matching TRBD1 (5 bases). The germline V and J ends were trimmed by 4 bases and 3 bases, with 26 bases remaining between them. Germline V gene lookup returns CDR1 LNHNV and CDR2 YYDKDF (reference sequence). This CDR3 region has 19 residues. The CDR3 nucleotides read TGTGCCACCAGCACATCCGAGGTGGGGCAAAGTTGGAGTACAGATACGCAGTATTTT. It translates to CATSTSEVGQSWSTDTQYF.

This rearrangement joins TRBV19 to TRBJ1-2; 7 bases agree with TRBD1. The CDR3 runs 15 residues. The V segment lost 4 bases and the J segment 8 bases; nucleotides outside the gene matches: 13. Per germline, CDR1 LNHDA and CDR2 SQIVND (reference sequence). CDR3 region: CASSTRDREGVGYTF. In nucleotides, the CDR3 is TGTGCCAGTAGTACCCGGGACAGAGAAGGAGTCGGCTACACCTTC.

This chain links TRBV9 with TRBJ1-5; TRBD1 matches at 7 bases. Germline V gene data show CDR1 as SGDLS and CDR2 as YYNGEE. J lost 4 bases, V lost 3 bases, and 4 bases had no gene match. There are 14 residues in the CDR3. The CDR3 DNA is TGTGCCAGCAGCGGGACAGGCATTAATCAGCCCCAGCATTTT. Protein product: CASSGTGINQPQHF.

This chain links TRBV30 with TRBJ1-5, with D perhaps matching TRBD1 (5 bases). Trimming shortened V by 6 bases and J by 3 bases, and 15 bases separated the two germline ends. The CDR3 extends over 14 amino acids. Germline-derived CDR1 and CDR2 are GTSNPN and SVGIG (reference sequence). The CDR3 spells CACSFPGPNQPQHF. As DNA, the CDR3 is TGTGCCTGTTCCTTTCCAGGGCCCAATCAGCCCCAGCATTTT.

The chain is built from TRBV19 and TRBJ2-7; 8 bases are a match to TRBD1. There are 15 residues in the CDR3. CDR1 is LNHDA, CDR2 SQIVND, per germline (reference sequence). After removal of 9 bases from V and 2 bases from J, the junction contained 12 bases not matched to a gene. The CDR3 DNA is TGTGCCAGCCAACGTGGACAGGGCGAAACCTACGAGCAGTACTTC. It codes for CASQRGQGETYEQYF. The full variable domain, with the rest looked up from reference TRBV19 and TRBJ2-7, is DGGITQSPKYLFRKEGQNVTLSCEQNLNHDAMYWYRQDPGQGLRLIYYSQIVNDFQKGDIAEGYSVSREKKESFPLTVTSAQKNPTAFYLCASQRGQGETYEQYFGPGTRLTVT.

J is TRBJ2-3 and V is TRBV6-2 or TRBV6-3, with unresolved D. The germline gives CDR1 MNHEY, CDR2 SVGEGT. This CDR3 has 15 residues. V lost 2 bases and J lost 1, with 10 bases in between. CDR3 in DNA: TGTGCCAGCAGTTACATAGTGCAAGGCACAGATACGCAGTATTTT. Its translation is CASSYIVQGTDTQYF.

This clone was detected only once. The chain joins TRBV19 to TRBJ1-5; 8 bases are shared with TRBD1. The germline V gene encodes CDR1 LNHDA and CDR2 SQIVND (reference sequence). The V and J ends lost 6 bases and 6 bases, in that order; junction bases with no gene match: 13. The CDR3 contains 16 residues. CDR3 amino acids: CASRQRGNRGVQPQHF. CDR3 nucleotide sequence: TGTGCCAGTAGACAAAGAGGTAACAGGGGGGTTCAGCCCCAGCATTTT.

This chain joins TRBV24-1 and TRBJ2-3, with a possible D match to TRBD1 (7 bases). The CDR3 extends over 18 amino acids. Trimming removed 3 bases from V and 4 bases from J, with 22 bases in between. Germline lookup yields CDR1 KGHDR and CDR2 SFDVKD. CDR3 bases: TGTGCCACCAGTGATCCGATCTGGACAGGCGGGGACGCAGATACGCAGTATTTT. The encoded protein is CATSDPIWTGGDADTQYF.

The sample holds one count of this clone. V usage is TRBV9 and J usage is TRBJ1-2; no clear D gene. V lost 4 bases and J 8 bases, leaving 15 bases between the germline ends. Germline V gene lookup returns CDR1 SGDLS and CDR2 YYNGEE. There are 13 residues in the CDR3. For the CDR3, the DNA is TGTGCCAGCAGCCAATACAGAGATGCGGGCTACACCTTC. It encodes CASSQYRDAGYTF.